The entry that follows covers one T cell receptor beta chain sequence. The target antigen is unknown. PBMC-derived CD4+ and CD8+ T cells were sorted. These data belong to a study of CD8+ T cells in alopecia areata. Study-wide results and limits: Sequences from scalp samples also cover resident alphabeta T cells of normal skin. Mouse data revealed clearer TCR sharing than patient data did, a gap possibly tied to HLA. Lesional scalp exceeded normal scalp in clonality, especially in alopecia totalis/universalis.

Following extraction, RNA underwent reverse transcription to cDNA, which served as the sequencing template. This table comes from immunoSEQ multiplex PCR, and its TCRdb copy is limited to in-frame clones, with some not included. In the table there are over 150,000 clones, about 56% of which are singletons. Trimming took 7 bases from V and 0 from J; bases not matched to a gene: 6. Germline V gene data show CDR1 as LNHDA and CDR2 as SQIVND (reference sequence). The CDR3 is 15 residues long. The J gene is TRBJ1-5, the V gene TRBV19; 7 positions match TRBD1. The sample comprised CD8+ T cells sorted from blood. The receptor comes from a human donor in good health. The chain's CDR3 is CASTGTVDSNQPQHF. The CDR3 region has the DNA TGTGCCAGTACTGGGACAGTCGATAGCAATCAGCCCCAGCATTTT.